This T cell receptor (beta chain) is from a study of vaccination and CD4 T cells after COVID-19. An Oncomine TCR Beta short-read assay was used to sequence the DNA from cultured CD4+ T cells. TCRdb re-called the PCR reads through MiXCR, storing one row per CDR3 protein. The sample lists 20,000 to 25,000 distinct CDR3 sequences, 35% seen once, with 8.6% in the top ten. Regarding time point: late sampling 161 to 241 days after vaccination in three convalescent patients. The treatment here: roughly 11-day PBMC culture with coronavirus spike peptide pools or control peptides (ViraFEST assay). The sample holds a few counts of this clonotype. The antigen is not known. This CDR3 comprises 14 residues. Germline CDR1 and CDR2: DFQATT and SNEGSKA (reference sequence). V was trimmed by 6 bases and J by 0 bases, leaving 12 bases between them.

The sample was CD4+ T cells from blood, cultured in vitro, taken about 7 months after SARS-CoV-2 vaccination. V gene TRBV20-1 combines with J gene TRBJ2-1; D gene uncertain. The receptor was derived from a human donor who had recovered from COVID-19. The CDR3 spells CSALGFSSYNEQFF. In nucleotides, the CDR3 is TGCAGTGCGCTAGGTTTCAGCTCCTACAATGAGCAGTTCTTC.